These 26 T cell receptor beta chains came from one sample sequenced in a study of T cell repertoires in cytomegalovirus infection. From the reads, TCRdb called clonotypes with MiXCR, one entry per CDR3 protein. The data contain about 570,000 distinct CDR3 sequences, 35% to 50% of them singletons. Their specific antigens are unknown. The source was cultured PBMCs, collected from culture after CMV antigen stimulation. The receptors were gathered from a human donor in good health (CMV status not recorded). Some clones in this sample may be carry-over from other donors' samples.

This chain joins TRBV6-5 and TRBJ2-7; 8 bases map to TRBD1. Germline assignment: CDR1 MNHEY and CDR2 SVGAGI. Trimming cost V 7 bases and J 6 bases; bases outside gene matches: 5. This CDR3 has 12 residues. Written as DNA, the CDR3 is TGTGCCAGCAAGGACAGGGCGGGCGAGCAGTACTTC. It translates to CASKDRAGEQYF.

As to this clonotype: The junction departs from germline at one end; a sequencing error may be responsible. The V call is TRBV4-1, the J call TRBJ2-2, with TRBD2 matching 13 bases. The CDR3 length is 19 residues. The germline CDR1 and CDR2 sequences are MGHRA and YSYEKL. The CDR3 region is CASSQGGGTSGANTGELFF. DNA of the CDR3: TGTGCCAGCAGCCAAGGTGGAGGGACTAGCGGGGCGAACACCGGGGAGCTGTTTTTT.

This chain uses TRBV12-5 with TRBJ2-5, with 11 bases aligning to TRBD1. Unmatched junction bases numbered 8, after V lost 7 bases and J lost 4 bases. CDR1 is LGHNT and CDR2 is FRNRAP in the germline V gene. The CDR3 extends over 15 amino acids. DNA of the CDR3: TGTGCTAGTGCTGAACCGGGACAGGGGGGAGAGACCCAGTACTTC. It is translated as CASAEPGQGGETQYF.

This chain connects TRBV12-3 or TRBV12-4 to TRBJ2-2; 7 bases are shared with TRBD1. The V and J ends lost 5 bases and 1 base, in that order; junction bases with no gene match: 7. The CDR3 totals 16 residues. CDR3 protein: CASSLEGAENTGELFF. The CDR3 DNA reads as TGTGCCAGCAGTCTCGAGGGGGCGGAGAACACCGGGGAGCTGTTTTTT.

This chain joins TRBV20-1 and TRBJ2-1, with 8 bases that match TRBD2. This CDR3 has 13 residues. Trimming took 6 bases from V and 4 from J; bases not matched to a gene: 5. Per the germline V gene, CDR1 is DFQATT and CDR2 is SNEGSKA (reference sequence). DNA for the CDR3: TGCAGTGCCGAGGCGGGAGGTTACAATGAGCAGTTCTTC. It specifies CSAEAGGYNEQFF.

V is TRBV6-6 and J is TRBJ1-5; 7 bases line up with TRBD1. CDR3 size: 16 residues. The V gene's germline CDR1 is MNHNY and CDR2 SVGAGI (reference sequence). The V and J ends lost 8 bases and 2 bases, in that order; junction bases with no gene match: 12. CDR3 loop: CASCRTGLLGNQPQHF. CDR3 sequence (DNA): TGTGCCAGCTGCAGGACAGGACTTTTAGGCAATCAGCCCCAGCATTTT.

This clonotype turned up a few times. V is TRBV28 and J is TRBJ2-1, with 7 bases that match TRBD2. The germline gives CDR1 MDHEN, CDR2 SYDVKM. J was trimmed by 1 base and V by 2 bases; bases with no gene match: 5. The CDR3 extends over 16 amino acids. This CDR3 reads CASSLMSGKSYNEQFF. Written as DNA, the CDR3 is TGTGCCAGCAGTTTAATGAGCGGGAAATCCTACAATGAGCAGTTCTTC. Full variable domain (outside the CDR3, taken from reference TRBV28 and TRBJ2-1): DVKVTQSSRYLVKRTGEKVFLECVQDMDHENMFWYRQDPGLGLRLIYFSYDVKMKEKGDIPEGYSVSREKKERFSLILESASTNQTSMYLCASSLMSGKSYNEQFFGPGTRLTVL.

This clonotype was seen a few times. The rearrangement uses TRBV4-1 and TRBJ2-7, with D unresolved. The CDR3 spans 16 residues. The germline V and J ends were trimmed by 0 bases and 4 bases, with 16 bases remaining between them. Germline assignment: CDR1 MGHRA and CDR2 YSYEKL. The CDR3 is CASSQELSDGLYEQYF. The CDR3 region has the DNA TGCGCCAGCAGCCAAGAACTCTCGGACGGATTATACGAGCAGTACTTC.

V is TRBV6-1 and J is TRBJ2-7; TRBD1 matches 7 bases. Germline CDR1 and CDR2: MNHNS and SASEGT. V lost 9 bases to trimming and J lost 3 bases; unmatched junction nucleotides: 8. The CDR3 sequence is 13 residues long. This CDR3 is CASSGDRDYEQYF. Written as DNA, the CDR3 is TGTGCCAGTTCTGGGGACAGAGACTACGAGCAGTACTTC.

This clonotype was detected only a few times. The V gene is TRBV7-2, the J gene TRBJ1-3; maybe TRBD1 (6 bases). V was pared by 2 bases and J by 0 bases, with 11 bases between. Per germline, CDR1 SGHTA and CDR2 FQGNSA. The CDR3 runs 16 residues. CDR3 sequence: CASSLTGLRSGNTIYF. The CDR3 region has the DNA TGTGCCAGCAGCTTAACAGGGTTGCGCTCTGGAAACACCATATATTTT.

This clonotype was detected only once. The chain employs TRBV12-3 or TRBV12-4 and TRBJ2-3, with 7 positions matching TRBD2. This CDR3 has 14 amino acids. The V gene end was trimmed by 6 bases and the J gene end by 2 bases; junction bases not matched to a gene: 5. The CDR3 nucleotides read TGTGCCAGCAGCCTACTAGCGTTCACAGATACGCAGTATTTT. Translated, it gives CASSLLAFTDTQYF.

The chain links TRBV11-2 to TRBJ2-3; D call uncertain. V was shortened by 1 base and J by 2 bases, with 10 bases between the two germline ends. The germline CDR1 and CDR2 sequences are SGHAT and FQNNGV. The CDR3 has 15 amino acids. The CDR3 coding sequence is TGTGCCAGCAGCTTAGCCGGCTACCTCACAGATACGCAGTATTTT. The encoded protein is CASSLAGYLTDTQYF.

CDR3 sequence: CASRMDPQSTEAFF. The DNA of the CDR3 is TGTGCCAGCAGGATGGACCCCCAGAGTACTGAAGCTTTCTTT. The chain links TRBV12-3 or TRBV12-4 to TRBJ1-1; no definite D call. CDR3 length: 14 residues. Trimming pared 6 bases from V and 5 bases from J, leaving 16 bases between.

The CDR3 protein is CASSSNRAREGYF. The CDR3 DNA reads as TGTGCCAGCAGCTCCAACCGAGCGCGTGAGGGCTACTTC. The V and J genes are TRBV7-8 and TRBJ2-5; maybe TRBD2 (5 bases). The CDR3 is 13 residues long. Germline V CDR1 and CDR2: SGHVS, FQNEAQ. The V end was cut by 4 bases, the J end by 14 bases, with 20 bases between.

The V call is TRBV27, the J call TRBJ2-5, with 7 bases identical to TRBD2. Germline CDR1 is MNHEY and CDR2 is SMNVEV (reference sequence). V dropped 6 bases and J dropped 4; count of bases not matched to a gene: 5. The CDR3 extends over 13 amino acids. CDR3 DNA: TGTGCCAGCAGCCCATTAGCGGGAGAGACCCAGTACTTC. Protein: CASSPLAGETQYF.

This clonotype was seen just once. This chain joins TRBV12-3 or TRBV12-4 and TRBJ2-1, with 9 bases matching TRBD2. The CDR3 spans 15 residues. V trimming: 3 bases; J trimming: 12 bases; junction bases outside the gene matches: 12. The CDR3 spells CASSFSSGGGVGQFF. As DNA, the CDR3 is TGTGCCAGCAGTTTTAGTAGCGGGGGCGGCGTTGGGCAGTTCTTC.

This clonotype has a handful of counts. This chain links TRBV6-2 or TRBV6-3 with TRBJ1-1; possibly TRBD1 for D (5 bases). Germline loops: CDR1 MNHEY, CDR2 SVGEGT. There are 15 residues in the CDR3. Between the trimmed V and J ends, which lost 2 bases and 0 bases, there was a span of 10 bases. The CDR3 loop is CASSYTGTVNTEAFF. The CDR3 DNA is TGTGCCAGCAGTTACACCGGGACCGTGAACACTGAAGCTTTCTTT.

This clonotype has a single count. The chain is built from TRBV11-2 and TRBJ2-7; either TRBD1 or TRBD2 may fit D (6 bases each). Germline-derived CDR1 and CDR2 are SGHAT and FQNNGV. CDR3 length: 14 residues. Trimming cost V 5 bases and J 4 bases, with 15 bases left between them. CDR3: CASSPVRGRYEQYF. As DNA, the CDR3 is TGTGCCAGCAGCCCCGTGAGGGGGAGGTACGAGCAGTACTTC.

This clonotype was seen more than once but under ten times. CDR3 sequence reads: CASSQETGNYGYTF. The CDR3 coding sequence is TGCGCCAGCAGCCAAGAGACAGGGAACTATGGCTACACCTTC. The chain joins TRBV4-1 to TRBJ1-2; TRBD1 agrees at 7 bases. V gave up 0 bases and J gave up 2 bases; unmatched junction bases: 0. Germline-derived CDR1 and CDR2 are MGHRA and YSYEKL. The CDR3 length is 14 residues.

The V gene is TRBV7-2, the J gene TRBJ2-3; D gene ambiguous. CDR3 length: 14 amino acids. Germline lookup yields CDR1 SGHTA and CDR2 FQGNSA. V lost 2 bases, J lost 2 bases, and 8 bases lay in between. This CDR3 is CASSLPRPTDTQYF. For the CDR3, the DNA is TGTGCCAGCAGCTTACCCAGGCCCACAGATACGCAGTATTTT.

The chain recombines TRBV12-3 or TRBV12-4 with TRBJ2-1; 8 bases match TRBD1. The length of the CDR3 is 15 residues. V was clipped by 6 bases and J by 4 bases; unmatched bases: 8. The CDR3 spells CASSSGQGRYNEQFF. Written as DNA, the CDR3 is TGTGCCAGCAGCTCCGGACAGGGACGTTACAATGAGCAGTTCTTC.

This clonotype was observed a handful of times. J is TRBJ1-5 and V is TRBV7-8; D is unclear. This CDR3 comprises 15 residues. The germline gives CDR1 SGHVS, CDR2 FQNEAQ. Between the trimmed V and J ends, which lost 4 bases and 4 bases, there was a span of 14 bases. The CDR3 coding sequence is TGTGCCAGCAGCTCGCCCAAGGCTGGTAATCAGCCCCAGCATTTT. The encoded protein is CASSSPKAGNQPQHF.

In its sample, this clonotype was seen a few times. The chain carries TRBV6-1 and TRBJ2-7; the D is unclear. The CDR3 is made up of 13 amino acids. Trimming stripped 2 bases from V and 1 base from J, with 6 bases between. Germline CDR1 reads MNHNS; CDR2 reads SASEGT. The CDR3 here is CASSELDSYEQYF. The CDR3 DNA reads as TGTGCCAGCAGTGAATTAGATTCCTACGAGCAGTACTTC.

This chain connects TRBV20-1 to TRBJ2-7; 9 positions agree with TRBD2. Germline CDR1 is DFQATT and CDR2 is SNEGSKA (reference sequence). The CDR3 spans 14 residues. Unmatched junction bases numbered 8, after V lost 5 bases and J lost 3 bases. The CDR3: CSASTAGGYYEQYF. CDR3 nucleotide sequence: TGCAGTGCTTCTACAGCGGGAGGATACTACGAGCAGTACTTC.

The chain joins TRBV29-1 to TRBJ1-1; 7 nucleotides align to TRBD1. J was trimmed by 0 bases and V by 1 base; bases with no gene match: 5. The CDR3 covers 15 residues. Germline values: CDR1 SQVTM, CDR2 ANQGSEA. CDR3: CSVEVTGVLNTEAFF. The CDR3 nucleotides read TGCAGCGTTGAAGTTACAGGGGTCCTGAACACTGAAGCTTTCTTT.

This clonotype has a handful of counts. V and J are TRBV6-5 and TRBJ2-7, with TRBD2 identical over 14 bases. CDR3 length equals 15 residues. With 2 bases clipped from V and 4 bases from J, the junction kept 1 base outside the gene matches. The germline V gene encodes CDR1 MNHEY and CDR2 SVGAGI. The CDR3 sequence is CASSYGTSGRYEQYF. In DNA, the CDR3 is TGTGCCAGCAGTTACGGGACTAGCGGGAGATACGAGCAGTACTTC.